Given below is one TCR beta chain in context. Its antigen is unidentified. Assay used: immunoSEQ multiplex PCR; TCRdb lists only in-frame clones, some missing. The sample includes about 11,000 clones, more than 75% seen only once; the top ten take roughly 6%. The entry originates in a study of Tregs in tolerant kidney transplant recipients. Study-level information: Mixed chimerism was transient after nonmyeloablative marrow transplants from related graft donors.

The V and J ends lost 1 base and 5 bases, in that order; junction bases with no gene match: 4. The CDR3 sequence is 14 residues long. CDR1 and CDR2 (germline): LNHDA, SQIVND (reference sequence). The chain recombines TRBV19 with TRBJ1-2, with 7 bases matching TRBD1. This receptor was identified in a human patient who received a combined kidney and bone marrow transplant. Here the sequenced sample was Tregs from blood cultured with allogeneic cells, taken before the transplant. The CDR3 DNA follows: TGTGCCAGTAGTATAGGCTCAGGGGGGTATGGCTACACCTTC. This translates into CASSIGSGGYGYTF.